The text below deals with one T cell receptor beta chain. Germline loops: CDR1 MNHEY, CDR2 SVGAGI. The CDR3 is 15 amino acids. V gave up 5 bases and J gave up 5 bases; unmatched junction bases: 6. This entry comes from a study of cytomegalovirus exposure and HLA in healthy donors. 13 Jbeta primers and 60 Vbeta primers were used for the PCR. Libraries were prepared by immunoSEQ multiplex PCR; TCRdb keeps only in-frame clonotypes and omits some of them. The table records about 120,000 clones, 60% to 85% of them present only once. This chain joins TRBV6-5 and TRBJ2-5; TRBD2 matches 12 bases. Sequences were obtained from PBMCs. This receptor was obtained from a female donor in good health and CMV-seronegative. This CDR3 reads CASSQLAGGLETQYF. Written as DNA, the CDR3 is TGTGCCAGCAGTCAACTAGCGGGGGGCTTGGAGACCCAGTACTTC.